The 10 T cell receptor beta chains given below trace back to one sample, sequenced in a study of radiotherapy plus CTLA-4 blockade in lung cancer. Clones were read by immunoSEQ multiplex PCR, and TCRdb kept only the in-frame ones, dropping some. The sample gives about 120,000 clones, approximately 90% of which show up once; roughly 7% is in the top ten. The source material was peripheral blood, sampled from a patient treated with radiotherapy plus ipilimumab. Every receptor here comes from a human donor with non-small cell lung cancer that progressed on radiotherapy plus ipilimumab.

The chain recombines TRBV7-8 with TRBJ1-1; D is perhaps TRBD1 (6 bases). The germline gives CDR1 SGHVS, CDR2 FQNEAQ. The germline V and J ends were trimmed by 5 bases and 0 bases, with 16 bases remaining between them. The CDR3 is 16 residues long. The chain's CDR3 is CASSPRGDNLNTEAFF. For the CDR3, the DNA is TGTGCCAGCAGCCCCCGGGGGGACAACTTGAACACTGAAGCTTTCTTT. Supplemented by reference TRBV7-8 and TRBJ1-1, the full variable domain reads GAGVSQSPRYKVAKRGQDVALRCDPISGHVSLFWYQQALGQGPEFLTYFQNEAQLDKSGLPSDRFFAERPEGSVSTLKIQRTQQEDSAVYLCASSPRGDNLNTEAFFGQGTRLTVV.

This chain links TRBV6-1 with TRBJ1-1; 7 bases line up with TRBD1. V shed 5 bases, J shed 6 bases, and the junction held 9 bases outside the gene matches. Germline V gene data show CDR1 as MNHNS and CDR2 as SASEGT. This CDR3 is 14 amino acids long. The CDR3 loop reads CASSSTGAGAEAFF. In nucleotides, the CDR3 is TGTGCCAGCAGTAGCACAGGGGCGGGCGCTGAAGCTTTCTTT.

The rearrangement links TRBV5-6 to TRBJ2-7; no clear D gene. Germline V CDR1 and CDR2: SGHDT, YYEEEE. The CDR3 covers 16 residues. V lost 6 bases and J 2 bases, leaving 21 bases between the germline ends. The CDR3 spells CASNRKGMKLPYEQYF. CDR3 coding DNA: TGTGCCAGCAACCGGAAGGGCATGAAGCTCCCCTACGAGCAGTACTTC.

This chain uses TRBV2 with TRBJ1-1; tentative D call: TRBD1 (5 bases). Germline V gene lookup returns CDR1 SNHLY and CDR2 FYNNEI. Trimming cost V 7 bases and J 5 bases, with 8 bases left between them. This CDR3 is built from 11 residues. Here the CDR3 reads CASMRGTEAFF. In DNA form, the CDR3 reads TGTGCCAGCATGAGGGGAACTGAAGCTTTCTTT.

The gene calls are TRBV5-4 and TRBJ2-1; 8 bases line up with TRBD2. The CDR3 runs 17 residues. With 2 bases clipped from V and 6 bases from J, the junction kept 13 bases outside the gene matches. Germline loops: CDR1 SGHNT, CDR2 YYREEE (reference sequence). The CDR3 nucleotides are TGTGCCAGCAGCTTTCCCCGAGCGGGAGTGGGTGTCAATGAGCAGTTCTTC. Encoded protein: CASSFPRAGVGVNEQFF.

The chain links TRBV5-1 to TRBJ2-6; D unclear. V gave up 0 bases and J gave up 0 bases, with 10 bases separating them. The CDR3 is 17 amino acids. CDR1 SGHRS and CDR2 YFSETQ come from the germline V gene. CDR3 nucleotides: TGCGCCAGCAGCTTGGGCAATTCCCGCTCTGGGGCCAACGTCCTGACTTTC. Translating gives CASSLGNSRSGANVLTF.

The V and J genes are TRBV21-1 and TRBJ2-7; the table's D gene call, TRBD2, was not cross checked with the DNA. TRBV21-1 represents a pseudogene. The CDR3 has 14 amino acids. The chain's CDR3 is CASSKRVISYEQYF. The CDR3 bases are TGTGCCAGCAGCAAACGGGTGATCTCCTACGAGCAGTACTTC.

J is TRBJ2-3 and V is TRBV11-3; 9 nucleotides match TRBD2. The J segment lost 3 bases and the V segment lost 0 bases, leaving 10 bases of the junction unmatched. Germline CDR1 and CDR2: SGHNT and YENEEA. The CDR3 contains 18 residues. CDR3 sequence: CASSLDRLAGAATDTQYF. Written as DNA, the CDR3 is TGTGCCAGCAGCTTAGATCGGTTAGCGGGAGCCGCAACAGATACGCAGTATTTT.

The chain recombines TRBV5-1 with TRBJ2-3, with D possibly being TRBD2 (6 bases). The ends were cut back, 4 bases at V and 0 bases at J, with 9 bases in the middle. This CDR3 has 14 amino acids. Germline CDR1 and CDR2: SGHRS and YFSETQ. CDR3 residues: CASSVGTSTDTQYF. As DNA, the CDR3 is TGCGCCAGCAGCGTCGGGACTAGCACAGATACGCAGTATTTT.

This chain connects TRBV29-1 to TRBJ2-7; 7 nucleotides align to TRBD2. V lost 6 bases, J lost 0 bases, and 8 bases stayed unmatched. CDR3 length: 14 amino acids. Germline CDR1 reads SQVTM; CDR2 reads ANQGSEA. CDR3 amino acids: CSVVTSVSSYEQYF. CDR3 nucleotides: TGCAGCGTCGTAACTAGCGTAAGCTCCTACGAGCAGTACTTC.